The 10 T cell receptor beta chains listed next were all sequenced from one sample in a study of Ad26.COV2.S vaccination and SARS-CoV-2 variants. Profiling relied on immunoSEQ multiplex PCR, and the TCRdb table lists in-frame clones only, not all of them. Of over 200,000 clones in the sample, around 87% are singletons; the top ten hold roughly a tenth. Treatment given: about 20 received Ad26.COV2.S at low or high dose, single or two shots; about 5 received placebo; per-sample allocation not given. Specimen acquisition occurred on day 63 following the initial vaccine or placebo injection. The source was peripheral blood, collected in a trial of Ad26.COV2.S vaccine versus placebo. The receptors shown here come from a person between 18 and 60 years old who received the Ad26.COV2.S COVID-19 vaccine or a placebo.

This clone appeared once. The rearrangement links TRBV7-3 to TRBJ2-3, with 9 bases lining up with TRBD2. V lost 0 bases to trimming and J lost 6 bases; unmatched junction nucleotides: 7. The CDR3 has 16 residues. Germline CDR1 reads SGHTA; CDR2 reads FQGTGA. The CDR3 protein is CASSLTASGTRDTQYF. CDR3 sequence (DNA): TGTGCCAGCAGCTTAACGGCTAGCGGGACCAGGGATACGCAGTATTTT.

The chain carries TRBV10-3 and TRBJ2-5; 9 nucleotides align to TRBD2. With 2 bases clipped from V and 3 bases from J, the junction kept 10 bases outside the gene matches. CDR3 length: 17 residues. The germline V gene has CDR1 ENHRY and CDR2 SYGVKD. CDR3 nucleotide sequence: TGTGCCATCAGTGAGACGCCCGGGCTAGCGGGGAAAGAGACCCAGTACTTC. The encoded protein is CAISETPGLAGKETQYF.

CDR3 region: CASTGDSYTGELFF. The CDR3 DNA is TGCGCCAGCACAGGGGACTCCTACACCGGGGAGCTGTTTTTT. The V call is TRBV4-3, the J call TRBJ2-2; D is tentatively TRBD1 or TRBD2 (6 bases each). Per germline, CDR1 LGHNA and CDR2 YSLEER. Trimming removed 7 bases from V and 3 bases from J, with 12 bases in between. This CDR3 contains 14 residues.

This rearrangement joins TRBV7-2 to TRBJ2-3, with 10 bases matching TRBD1. Trimming took 5 bases from V and 5 from J; bases not matched to a gene: 7. The CDR3 sequence is 15 residues long. CDR1 and CDR2 from the germline V gene are SGHTA and FQGNSA. As DNA, the CDR3 is TGTGCCAGCAGCCCCCGCGGGACAGGGGTAGATACGCAGTATTTT. Translated, it gives CASSPRGTGVDTQYF.

The CDR3 spells CASSDPSDREKSGNEQFF. As DNA, the CDR3 is TGTGCCAGCAGTGACCCCTCCGACAGGGAGAAATCGGGAAATGAGCAGTTCTTC. The rearrangement links TRBV2 to TRBJ2-1; 7 nucleotides match TRBD1. V lost 3 bases, J lost 7 bases, and 18 bases stayed unmatched. CDR3 length equals 18 residues. Germline assignment: CDR1 SNHLY and CDR2 FYNNEI.

The chain couples TRBV27 to TRBJ2-2; D could derive from TRBD1 or TRBD2 (5 bases each). Trimming stripped 6 bases from V and 3 bases from J, with 17 bases between. The CDR3 extends over 16 amino acids. Germline V gene sequence: CDR1 MNHEY, CDR2 SMNVEV (reference sequence). The CDR3 sequence: CASSAPGAQDTGELFF. DNA for the CDR3: TGTGCCAGCAGCGCCCCCGGGGCGCAGGACACCGGGGAGCTGTTTTTT.

V is TRBV25-1 and J is TRBJ2-5, with TRBD1 matching over 7 bases. Germline V gene sequence: CDR1 MGHDK, CDR2 SYGVNS. The CDR3 totals 16 residues. Unmatched junction bases numbered 13, after V lost 7 bases and J lost 2 bases. The CDR3 DNA reads TGTGCCAGCACGGGCTGGGGACAGAAGGGGCAAGAGACCCAGTACTTC. It codes for CASTGWGQKGQETQYF. The full variable domain, with the rest looked up from reference TRBV25-1 and TRBJ2-5, is EADIYQTPRYLVIGTGKKITLECSQTMGHDKMYWYQQDPGMELHLIHYSYGVNSTEKGDLSSESTVSRIRTEHFPLTLESARPSHTSQYLCASTGWGQKGQETQYFGPGTRLLVL.

The chain is built from TRBV7-9 and TRBJ2-3; 10 positions match TRBD2. CDR1 is SEHNR and CDR2 is FQNEAQ in the germline V gene (reference sequence). V lost 2 bases to trimming and J lost 0 bases; unmatched junction nucleotides: 8. This CDR3 region has 18 residues. The CDR3 protein is CASSLNSGGFTSTDTQYF. The DNA for the CDR3 is TGTGCCAGCAGCTTAAATAGCGGGGGGTTTACTAGCACAGATACGCAGTATTTT.

The chain joins TRBV7-9 to TRBJ2-7; 9 nucleotides align to TRBD1. The germline V gene has CDR1 SEHNR and CDR2 FQNEAQ (reference sequence). Trimming took 5 bases from V and 3 from J; bases not matched to a gene: 5. The CDR3 extends over 14 amino acids. The CDR3 sequence is CASSPSDRGYEQYF. In DNA, the CDR3 is TGTGCCAGCAGCCCCTCGGACAGGGGCTACGAGCAGTACTTC.

The table lists this clone with a few counts. The rearrangement uses TRBV5-6 and TRBJ1-5; D ambiguous. Trimming removed 4 bases from V and 4 bases from J, with 9 bases in between. CDR1 is SGHDT and CDR2 is YYEEEE in the germline V gene. The CDR3 has 13 amino acids. Here the CDR3 reads CASSEGRNQPQHF. The CDR3 nucleotides are TGTGCCAGCAGCGAGGGCAGAAATCAGCCCCAGCATTTT.